Sequencing of this T cell receptor beta chain was carried out in a study of spatial heterogeneity in lung cancer. Study details: Sequences of the beta chain were consistently detected in greater numbers than alpha-chain sequences.

A distinct unique molecular identifier was carried by each TCR cDNA molecule. TCRdb processed the 5' RACE reads anew with MiXCR; each CDR3 protein has one entry. The table has 20,000 to 30,000 distinct CDR3 sequences, roughly 9% seen once. Study outcomes and limitations: Within tumors, counts of expanded alpha and beta TCRs tracked tumor mutation counts.

Time point meaning: sample taken at primary tumor resection. Samples came from roughly 70 TRACERx patients with untreated early-stage lung cancer. Whole RNA, isolated from tumor, nontumor lung or frozen PBMC, was sequenced without prior sorting. This clonotype was counted many times. Its antigen is currently unknown. V shed 3 bases and J shed 0 bases, with 6 bases lying between them. This CDR3 is built from 14 residues. The sample in question was lung tumor tissue, obtained at surgery. The V call is TRBV12-3 or TRBV12-4, the J call TRBJ2-4; no reliable D call. The TCR originated in a male donor with early-stage non-small cell lung cancer. The CDR3 region is CASSFLVAKNIQYF. CDR3 coding DNA: TGTGCCAGCAGTTTTTTAGTAGCCAAAAACATTCAGTACTTC.